In this sample, the clone carrying this T cell receptor beta chain turned up a few times. What it recognizes is unknown. The study reverse transcribed the entire isolated RNA, so it sequenced expressed TCRB transcripts. Clones were read by immunoSEQ multiplex PCR, and TCRdb kept only the in-frame ones, dropping some. The sample has nearly 350,000 clones; around 9% are singletons. These data belong to a study of beta chain features in type 1 diabetes. Whole-study context: Patients looked much like healthy donors when it came to age, gender and cell yields. General study points: The study found moderately but significantly shorter TCRB CDR3s in all four CD4+ subsets of Type 1 diabetes patients.

The germline gives CDR1 GTSNPN, CDR2 SVGIG (reference sequence). The CDR3 has 14 amino acids. Trimming took 4 bases from V and 7 from J; bases not matched to a gene: 8. The source material was central memory CD4+ T cells from blood. This TCR was sampled from a man aged 30 to 39 with type 1 diabetes. V usage is TRBV30 and J usage is TRBJ2-1; 9 bases are shared with TRBD1. CDR3 residues: CAWNRDRARNEQFF. The CDR3, as DNA: TGTGCCTGGAACCGGGACAGGGCCAGGAATGAGCAGTTCTTC.